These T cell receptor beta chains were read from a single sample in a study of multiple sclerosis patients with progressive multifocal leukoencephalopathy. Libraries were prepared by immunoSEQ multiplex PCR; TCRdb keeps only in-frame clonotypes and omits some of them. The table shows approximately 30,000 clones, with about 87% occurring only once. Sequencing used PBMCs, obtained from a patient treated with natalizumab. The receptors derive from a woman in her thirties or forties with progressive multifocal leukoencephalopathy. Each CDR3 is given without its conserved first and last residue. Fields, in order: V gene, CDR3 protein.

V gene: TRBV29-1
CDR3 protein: SVETETQY

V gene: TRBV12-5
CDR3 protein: ASGLDTTPLH

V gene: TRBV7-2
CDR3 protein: ASSAVTGIGEQY

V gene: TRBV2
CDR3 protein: ASSEDGVDTIY

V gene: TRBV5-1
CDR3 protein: ASSLALGTTEAF

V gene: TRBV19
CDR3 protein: ASSIIKTNYGYT

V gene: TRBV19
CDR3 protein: ASSASGGANEQY

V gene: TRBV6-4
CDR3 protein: ASSDSRPAGRVWTDTQY

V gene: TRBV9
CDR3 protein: ASSTAGTIGYEQY

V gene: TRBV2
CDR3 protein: ASSEEGTGNTIY

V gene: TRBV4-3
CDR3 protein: ASSQGTGFKETQY